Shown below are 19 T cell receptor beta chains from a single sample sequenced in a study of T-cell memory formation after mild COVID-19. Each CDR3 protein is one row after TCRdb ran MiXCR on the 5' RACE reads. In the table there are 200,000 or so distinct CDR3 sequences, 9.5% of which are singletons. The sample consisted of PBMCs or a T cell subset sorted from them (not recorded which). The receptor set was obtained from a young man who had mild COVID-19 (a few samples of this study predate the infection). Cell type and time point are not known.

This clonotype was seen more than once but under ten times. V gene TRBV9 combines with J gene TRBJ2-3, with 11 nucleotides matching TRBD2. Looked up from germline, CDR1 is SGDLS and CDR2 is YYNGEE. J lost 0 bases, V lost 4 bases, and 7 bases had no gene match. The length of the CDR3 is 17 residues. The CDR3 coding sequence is TGTGCCAGCAGCTTCTCTAGCGGGGGGATTAGCACAGATACGCAGTATTTT. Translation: CASSFSSGGISTDTQYF.

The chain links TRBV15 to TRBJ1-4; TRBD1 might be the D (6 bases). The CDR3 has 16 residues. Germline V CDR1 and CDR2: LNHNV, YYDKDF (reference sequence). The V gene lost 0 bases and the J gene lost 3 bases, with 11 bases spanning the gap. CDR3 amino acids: CATSRDVGAANEKLFF. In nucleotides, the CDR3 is TGTGCCACCAGCAGAGATGTGGGGGCGGCTAATGAAAAACTGTTTTTT.

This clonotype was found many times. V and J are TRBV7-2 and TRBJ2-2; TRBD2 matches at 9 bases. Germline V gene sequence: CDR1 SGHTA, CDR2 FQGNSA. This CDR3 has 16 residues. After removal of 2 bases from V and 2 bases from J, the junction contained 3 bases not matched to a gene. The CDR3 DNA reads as TGTGCCAGCAGCTTATCTAGCGGGACAAACACCGGGGAGCTGTTTTTT. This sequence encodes CASSLSSGTNTGELFF. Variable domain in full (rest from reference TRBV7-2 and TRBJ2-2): GAGVSQSPSNKVTEKGKDVELRCDPISGHTALYWYRQSLGQGLEFLIYFQGNSAPDKSGLPSDRFSAERTGGSVSTLTIQRTQQEDSAVYLCASSLSSGTNTGELFFGEGSRLTVL.

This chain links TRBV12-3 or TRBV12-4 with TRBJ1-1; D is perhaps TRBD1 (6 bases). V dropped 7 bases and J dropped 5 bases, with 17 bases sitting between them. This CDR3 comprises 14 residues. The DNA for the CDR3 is TGTGCCAGCACCAAAGGGGGAGGGGGTACTGAAGCTTTCTTT. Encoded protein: CASTKGGGGTEAFF.

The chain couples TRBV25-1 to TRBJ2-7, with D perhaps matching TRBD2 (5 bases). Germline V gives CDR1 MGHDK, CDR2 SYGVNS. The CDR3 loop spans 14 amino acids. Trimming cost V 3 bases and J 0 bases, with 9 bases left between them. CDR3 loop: CASSDPGSSYEQYF. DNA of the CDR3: TGTGCCAGCAGTGATCCTGGGAGCTCCTACGAGCAGTACTTC.

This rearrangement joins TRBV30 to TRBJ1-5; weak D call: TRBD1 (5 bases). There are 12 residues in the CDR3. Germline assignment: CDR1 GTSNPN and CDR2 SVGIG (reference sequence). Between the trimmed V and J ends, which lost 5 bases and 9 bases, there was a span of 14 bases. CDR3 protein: CAWGAPGRPQHF. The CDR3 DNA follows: TGTGCCTGGGGGGCCCCGGGGAGGCCCCAGCATTTT.

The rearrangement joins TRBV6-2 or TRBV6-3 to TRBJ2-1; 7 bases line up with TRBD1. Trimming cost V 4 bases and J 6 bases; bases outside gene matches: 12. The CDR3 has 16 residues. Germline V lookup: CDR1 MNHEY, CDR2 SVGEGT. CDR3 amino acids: CASSFSRGYRGNEQFF. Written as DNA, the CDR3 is TGTGCCAGCAGTTTTTCCAGGGGGTATAGAGGCAATGAGCAGTTCTTC.

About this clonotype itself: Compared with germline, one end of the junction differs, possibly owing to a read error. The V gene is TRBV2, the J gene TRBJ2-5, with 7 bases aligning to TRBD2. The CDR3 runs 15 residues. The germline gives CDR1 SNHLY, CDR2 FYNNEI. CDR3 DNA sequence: TGTGCCAGCAGTCTCACTCGGGACTACCAAGAGACCAAGTACTTC. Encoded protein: CASSLTRDYQETKYF.

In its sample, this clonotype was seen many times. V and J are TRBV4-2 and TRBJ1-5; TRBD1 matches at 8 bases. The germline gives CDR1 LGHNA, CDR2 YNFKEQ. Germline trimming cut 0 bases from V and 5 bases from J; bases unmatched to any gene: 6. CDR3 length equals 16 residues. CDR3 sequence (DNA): TGTGCCAGCAGCCAAGATCTTGACAGGGGAGATCAGCCCCAGCATTTT. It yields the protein CASSQDLDRGDQPQHF.

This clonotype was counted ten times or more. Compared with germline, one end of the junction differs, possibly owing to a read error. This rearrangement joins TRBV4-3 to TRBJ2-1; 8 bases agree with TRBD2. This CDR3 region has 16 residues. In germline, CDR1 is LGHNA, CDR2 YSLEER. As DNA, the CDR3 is TGCGCCAGCAGCCAAGAGACGGGGAGGGGCGGGGGGCCGGTTGTCTTC. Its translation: CASSQETGRGGGPVVF.

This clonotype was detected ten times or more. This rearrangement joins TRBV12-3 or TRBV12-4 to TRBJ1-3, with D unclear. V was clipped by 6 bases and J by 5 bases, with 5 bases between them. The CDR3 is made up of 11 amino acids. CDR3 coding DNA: TGTGCCAGCAGCCCACGAAACACCATATATTTT. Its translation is CASSPRNTIYF.

The CDR3 DNA is TGTGCCAGCAGCCAATCGAGTAGGAGGTTTACTAATCAGCCCCAGCATTTT. As protein: CASSQSSRRFTNQPQHF. The chain uses TRBV4-2 and TRBJ1-5; D not resolved. Trimming stripped 2 bases from V and 4 bases from J, with 18 bases between. The CDR3 extends over 17 amino acids. Germline lookup yields CDR1 LGHNA and CDR2 YNFKEQ.

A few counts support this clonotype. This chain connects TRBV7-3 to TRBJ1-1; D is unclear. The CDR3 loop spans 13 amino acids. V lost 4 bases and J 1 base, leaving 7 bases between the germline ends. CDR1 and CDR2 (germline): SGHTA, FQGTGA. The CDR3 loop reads CASSSTRNTEAFF. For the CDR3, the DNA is TGTGCCAGCAGCTCCACAAGGAACACTGAAGCTTTCTTT.

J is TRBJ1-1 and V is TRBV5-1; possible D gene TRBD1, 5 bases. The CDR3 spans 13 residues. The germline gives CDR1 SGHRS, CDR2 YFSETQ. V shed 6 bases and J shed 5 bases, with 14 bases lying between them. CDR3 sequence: CASTFGGATEAFF. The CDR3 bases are TGCGCCAGCACGTTCGGAGGGGCGACTGAAGCTTTCTTT.

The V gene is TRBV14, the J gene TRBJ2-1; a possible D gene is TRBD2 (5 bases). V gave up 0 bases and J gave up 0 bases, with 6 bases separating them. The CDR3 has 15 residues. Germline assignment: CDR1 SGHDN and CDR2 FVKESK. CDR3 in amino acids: CASSQETSSYNEQFF. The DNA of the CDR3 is TGTGCCAGCAGCCAAGAAACTAGCTCCTACAATGAGCAGTTCTTC.

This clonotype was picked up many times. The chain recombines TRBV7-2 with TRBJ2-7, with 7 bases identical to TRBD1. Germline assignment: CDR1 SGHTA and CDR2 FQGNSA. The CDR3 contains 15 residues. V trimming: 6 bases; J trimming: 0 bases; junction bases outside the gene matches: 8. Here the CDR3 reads CASRRPGQSSYEQYF. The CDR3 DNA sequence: TGTGCCAGCAGGCGTCCGGGACAGAGCTCCTACGAGCAGTACTTC.

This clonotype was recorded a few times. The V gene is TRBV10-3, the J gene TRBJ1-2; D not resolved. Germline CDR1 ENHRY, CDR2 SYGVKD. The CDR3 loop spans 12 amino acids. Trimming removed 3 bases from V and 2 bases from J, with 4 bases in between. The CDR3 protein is CAISEQNYGYTF. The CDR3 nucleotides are TGTGCCATCAGTGAACAGAACTATGGCTACACCTTC.

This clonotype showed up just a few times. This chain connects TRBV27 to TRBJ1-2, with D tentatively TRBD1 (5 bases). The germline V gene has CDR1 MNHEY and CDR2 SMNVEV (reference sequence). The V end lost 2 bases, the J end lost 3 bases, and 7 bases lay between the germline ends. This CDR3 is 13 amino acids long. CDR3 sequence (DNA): TGTGCCAGCAGTTTAAGACAGTACTATGGCTACACCTTC. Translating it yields CASSLRQYYGYTF.

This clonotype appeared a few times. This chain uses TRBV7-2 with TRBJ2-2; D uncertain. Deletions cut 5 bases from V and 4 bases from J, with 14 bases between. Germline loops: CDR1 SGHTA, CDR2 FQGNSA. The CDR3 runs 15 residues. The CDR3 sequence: CASSLGPWVTGELFF. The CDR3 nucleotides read TGTGCCAGCAGCCTAGGCCCGTGGGTCACCGGGGAGCTGTTTTTT.